This T cell receptor beta chain was recovered during a study of cytomegalovirus exposure and HLA in healthy donors. CDR1 is MNHNS and CDR2 is SASEGT in the germline V gene. After removal of 5 bases from V and 4 bases from J, the junction contained 5 bases not matched to a gene. The CDR3 is made up of 13 amino acids. In the PCR, 60 Vbeta and 13 Jbeta primers were used. Some clones are missing from TCRdb's copy, which holds only in-frame ones; the method was immunoSEQ multiplex PCR. Found here are 130,000 or so clones, 80% of them singletons; the top ten hold 5.3%. This clone was picked up a small number of times.

The sequence came from a man aged 30 to 45 in good health and CMV-seronegative. The rearrangement links TRBV6-1 to TRBJ2-7; 7 positions agree with TRBD1. Sequencing was performed on PBMCs. The CDR3 DNA follows: TGTGCCAGCAGTTCCGGACAGGTTTACGAGCAGTACTTC. Translated: CASSSGQVYEQYF.